This T cell receptor beta chain was captured by sequencing in a study of shared T cell receptors in the human thymus. Assay used: immunoSEQ multiplex PCR; TCRdb lists only in-frame clones, some missing. The sample yields some 400,000 clones, 95% seen once. Trimming stripped 2 bases from V and 1 base from J, with 11 bases between. Germline CDR1 and CDR2: LGHNA and YNFKEQ. CDR3 size: 15 residues. This chain connects TRBV4-2 to TRBJ1-1; unclear D gene. The specimen was thymocytes. The sequence came from a human donor. The CDR3 DNA is TGTGCCAGCAGCCAAACGAGATCAGGGAACACTGAAGCTTTCTTT. Protein product: CASSQTRSGNTEAFF.